The 32 T cell receptor beta chains reported below all come from one sample, sequenced in a study of CD8 T cells in ankylosing spondylitis. No antigen has been assigned to these receptors. Regarding the study as a whole: What seemed typical of ankylosing spondylitis blood was a TCR beta motif built from roughly 8 highly homologous variants.

TCRdb re-analysed the 5' RACE reads in MiXCR, keeping a single row per CDR3 protein. The profile shows 350,000 to 550,000 distinct CDR3 sequences, 20% to 30% of them singletons. Sample: blood, either unsorted or a sorted T cell fraction (not recorded which). The source is a male donor with ankylosing spondylitis.

The rearrangement uses TRBV24-1 and TRBJ2-5; perhaps D is TRBD1 or TRBD2 (5 bases each). Germline V gene data show CDR1 as KGHDR and CDR2 as SFDVKD. V lost 0 bases, J lost 0 bases, and 10 bases lay in between. This CDR3 is built from 16 residues. Here the CDR3 DNA reads TGTGCCACCAGTGATTTGGCAGGGACGGACCAAGAGACCCAGTACTTC. It specifies CATSDLAGTDQETQYF.

This clonotype was detected a few times. The rearrangement uses TRBV3-1 and TRBJ1-1, with a tentative D call TRBD1 (6 bases). Germline CDR1 and CDR2: LGHDT and YNNKEL (reference sequence). V lost 6 bases and J 1 base, leaving 18 bases between the germline ends. The CDR3 spans 16 residues. For the CDR3, the DNA is TGTGCCAGCAGACTCAGGGGCTTCGCGAAGAACACTGAAGCTTTCTTT. Amino acids: CASRLRGFAKNTEAFF.

Only a few counts were recorded for this clonotype. DNA of the CDR3: TGTGCCAGCAGCTTGGTGCCAGGGAGTAACTATGGCTACACCTTC. This gives the protein CASSLVPGSNYGYTF. The chain has TRBV5-5 and TRBJ1-2; D is possibly TRBD1 (5 bases). The V and J ends lost 0 bases and 1 base respectively, with 10 bases between them. Germline V lookup: CDR1 SGHKS, CDR2 YYEKEE (reference sequence). This CDR3 is 15 amino acids long.

CDR3 in amino acids: CASSSQGGMTEAFF. The CDR3 DNA reads as TGCGCCAGCAGCTCCCAAGGGGGCATGACTGAAGCTTTCTTT. V is TRBV5-1 and J is TRBJ1-1; 7 bases agree with TRBD1. This CDR3 has 14 residues. Germline V CDR1 and CDR2: SGHRS, YFSETQ. V shed 3 bases and J 5 bases; nucleotides not matched to a gene: 7.

This clonotype was observed a few times. The chain uses TRBV11-3 and TRBJ2-1; TRBD2 matches 11 bases. The V gene end was trimmed by 5 bases and the J gene end by 15 bases; junction bases not matched to a gene: 3. This CDR3 region has 11 residues. The germline gives CDR1 SGHNT, CDR2 YENEEA. The CDR3 nucleotides read TGTGCCAGCAGCCTAGCGGGAGGTCCGTTCTTC. It codes for CASSLAGGPFF.

This clonotype showed up just a few times. The rearrangement uses TRBV7-9 and TRBJ2-1; 7 bases agree with TRBD2. V lost 0 bases to trimming and J lost 4 bases; unmatched junction nucleotides: 6. This CDR3 contains 16 residues. CDR1 and CDR2 (germline): SEHNR, FQNEAQ (reference sequence). As DNA, the CDR3 is TGTGCCAGCAGCTTAGCGTTTAGCGGGTTATACAATGAGCAGTTCTTC. Translation gives CASSLAFSGLYNEQFF.

This clonotype has at least ten counts. The chain couples TRBV28 to TRBJ1-1, with D maybe TRBD1 (5 bases). The CDR3 runs to 15 residues. Trimming shortened V by 5 bases and J by 1 base, and 14 bases separated the two germline ends. Germline lookup yields CDR1 MDHEN and CDR2 SYDVKM. The CDR3 DNA sequence: TGTGCCAGCAGTCCGCCCCTGGGGCCGAACACTGAAGCTTTCTTT. It encodes CASSPPLGPNTEAFF.

This clonotype showed up just a few times. The chain joins TRBV5-1 to TRBJ2-2; 9 bases match TRBD1. CDR3 length equals 15 residues. V lost 0 bases and J lost 7; bases outside the gene matches: 4. CDR1 is SGHRS and CDR2 is YFSETQ in the germline V gene. The CDR3 DNA follows: TGCGCCAGCAGCTTGGAAACAGGGGGCGGCGGGGAGCTGTTTTTT. Protein sequence: CASSLETGGGGELFF.

CDR3 DNA: TGTGCCAGCAGCCTACAGGGGGTACACTCACCCCTCCACTTT. It yields the protein CASSLQGVHSPLHF. V is TRBV5-4 and J is TRBJ1-6; the match to TRBD1 covers 8 bases. V shed 4 bases and J 10 bases; nucleotides not matched to a gene: 7. CDR1 and CDR2 from the germline V gene are SGHNT and YYREEE (reference sequence). There are 14 residues in the CDR3.

The J gene is TRBJ1-3, the V gene TRBV7-2, with a tentative D call TRBD1 (5 bases). CDR1 is SGHTA, CDR2 FQGNSA, per germline. Trimming removed 4 bases from V and 0 bases from J, with 10 bases in between. The CDR3 covers 15 residues. The CDR3 loop is CASSYDSRSGNTIYF. The CDR3 nucleotides are TGTGCCAGCAGCTACGACAGTCGCTCTGGAAACACCATATATTTT.

This clonotype was observed a few times. The chain is built from TRBV5-1 and TRBJ2-7; 10 bases map to TRBD2. The germline gives CDR1 SGHRS, CDR2 YFSETQ. Trimming removed 4 bases from V and 2 bases from J; junction bases left unmatched: 3. The CDR3 consists of 14 residues. The CDR3 DNA follows: TGCGCCAGCAGCCTAGCGGGAGTCCCCTACGAGCAGTACTTC. It translates to CASSLAGVPYEQYF.

The J gene is TRBJ2-3, the V gene TRBV6-1, with D perhaps matching TRBD1 (5 bases). V gave up 5 bases and J gave up 6 bases, with 12 bases separating them. Per germline, CDR1 MNHNS and CDR2 SASEGT. CDR3 length: 13 amino acids. The CDR3 DNA sequence: TGTGCCAGCAGTCAGGGTATAGGCGATACGCAGTATTTT. Translation: CASSQGIGDTQYF.

The chain has TRBV18 and TRBJ2-7, with D perhaps being TRBD1 or TRBD2 (6 bases each). The CDR3 totals 14 residues. Trimming took off 3 bases at V and 3 bases at J, with 12 bases between the two ends. CDR1 KGHSH and CDR2 LQKENI come from the germline V gene. CDR3 nucleotides: TGTGCCAGCTCACCTGGAGGGGGAGGCTACGAGCAGTACGTC. Protein product: CASSPGGGGYEQYV.

This clonotype came up a few times. The chain has TRBV7-2 and TRBJ2-2; weak D call: TRBD2 (5 bases). CDR1 SGHTA and CDR2 FQGNSA come from the germline V gene. The CDR3 is 15 amino acids. V was pared by 10 bases and J by 6 bases, with 21 bases between. The CDR3 loop reads CAILKGAGVPGELFF. The CDR3, as DNA: TGTGCCATCTTAAAGGGTGCGGGTGTACCCGGGGAGCTGTTTTTT.

This clonotype is a singleton in its sample. This chain connects TRBV19 to TRBJ1-1; TRBD1 agrees at 7 bases. With 3 bases clipped from V and 7 bases from J, the junction kept 8 bases outside the gene matches. The germline V gene encodes CDR1 LNHDA and CDR2 SQIVND (reference sequence). This CDR3 region has 14 residues. The CDR3 DNA is TGTGCCAGTAGTATCCCCAATCACAGGGGTGAAGCTTTCTTT. This translates into CASSIPNHRGEAFF.

The rearrangement uses TRBV24-1 and TRBJ1-5; weak D call: TRBD1 (6 bases). The germline gives CDR1 KGHDR, CDR2 SFDVKD. Trimming shortened V by 3 bases and J by 7 bases, and 12 bases separated the two germline ends. The CDR3 runs to 14 residues. CDR3 DNA: TGTGCCACCAGTGATCTGGGGGCGGGACAGCCCCAGCATTTT. Its translation: CATSDLGAGQPQHF.

The chain couples TRBV15 to TRBJ2-3; 9 bases align to TRBD2. The CDR3 runs to 15 residues. Germline V gene data show CDR1 as LNHNV and CDR2 as YYDKDF (reference sequence). V lost 2 bases and J lost 1; bases outside the gene matches: 1. Here the CDR3 DNA reads TGTGCCACCAGCAGAAGGACTAGCGGCACAGATACGCAGTATTTT. Its translation: CATSRRTSGTDTQYF.

This chain connects TRBV20-1 to TRBJ2-1, with TRBD2 identical over 9 bases. V lost 6 bases and J lost 8; bases outside the gene matches: 11. The CDR3 sequence is 14 residues long. Germline V gene lookup returns CDR1 DFQATT and CDR2 SNEGSKA (reference sequence). In DNA form, the CDR3 reads TGCAGTGCGGTAGCGGGAGCACCCCCGGATGAGCAGTTCTTC. Translation: CSAVAGAPPDEQFF.

A few counts support this clonotype. The chain combines TRBV7-6 with TRBJ2-2; a possible D gene is TRBD1 (6 bases). Trimming removed 2 bases at V and 5 bases at J, with 12 bases between. CDR1 is SGHVS and CDR2 is FNYEAQ in the germline V gene. The CDR3 sequence is 15 residues long. This chain's CDR3 is CASSLLQRGTGELFF. The CDR3 DNA follows: TGTGCCAGCAGCTTACTACAGAGGGGGACCGGGGAGCTGTTTTTT.

The chain employs TRBV11-3 and TRBJ2-5; 7 nucleotides agree with TRBD1. This CDR3 comprises 16 residues. The germline V gene has CDR1 SGHNT and CDR2 YENEEA. J lost 3 bases, V lost 5 bases, and 12 bases had no gene match. CDR3 region: CASSPLTGQIEETQYF. As DNA, the CDR3 is TGTGCCAGCAGCCCCCTAACGGGACAGATAGAAGAGACCCAGTACTTC.

This chain uses TRBV7-9 with TRBJ1-1; D gene ambiguous. Germline V CDR1 and CDR2: SEHNR, FQNEAQ (reference sequence). The CDR3 loop spans 14 amino acids. Trimming took 1 base from V and 4 from J, leaving 10 bases between them. The CDR3 region is CASSLDGVGTEAFF. The CDR3 DNA reads TGTGCCAGCAGCTTAGATGGGGTAGGCACTGAAGCTTTCTTT.

This clonotype was seen more than once but under ten times. The rearrangement joins TRBV5-1 to TRBJ2-1; D ambiguous. The CDR3 consists of 14 residues. V lost 0 bases, J lost 5 bases, and 9 bases lay in between. The V gene's germline CDR1 is SGHRS and CDR2 YFSETQ. The CDR3 here is CASSLVFSNNEQFF. Written as DNA, the CDR3 is TGCGCCAGCAGCTTGGTTTTTAGCAACAATGAGCAGTTCTTC.

V gene TRBV18 combines with J gene TRBJ2-2, with D perhaps TRBD1 (5 bases). The CDR3 length is 14 residues. Germline-derived CDR1 and CDR2 are KGHSH and LQKENI. The V gene lost 2 bases and the J gene lost 6 bases, with 10 bases spanning the gap. CDR3 sequence reads: CASSPGAFAGELFF. CDR3 DNA: TGTGCCAGCTCACCAGGGGCCTTCGCCGGGGAGCTGTTTTTT.

The rearrangement joins TRBV10-3 to TRBJ1-1, with D unresolved. Trimming cost V 3 bases and J 2 bases, with 7 bases left between them. CDR3 length equals 13 residues. Germline V gives CDR1 ENHRY, CDR2 SYGVKD. As DNA, the CDR3 is TGTGCCATCAGTGATATGGTAAACACTGAAGCTTTCTTT. Its translation: CAISDMVNTEAFF.

Ten or more counts support this clonotype. This chain joins TRBV5-1 and TRBJ2-5; TRBD2 aligns across 9 bases. Trimming removed 1 base from V and 4 bases from J; junction bases left unmatched: 2. The germline CDR1 and CDR2 sequences are SGHRS and YFSETQ. The CDR3 has 14 amino acids. CDR3 sequence (DNA): TGCGCCAGCAGCTTGTTACTAGCGGGAGAGACCCAGTACTTC. This codes for CASSLLLAGETQYF.

This clonotype was counted ten times or more. The chain employs TRBV12-3 or TRBV12-4 and TRBJ2-5; a possible D gene is TRBD1 (7 bases). The ends were cut back, 3 bases at V and 5 bases at J, with 16 bases in the middle. This CDR3 is built from 15 residues. CDR3 sequence (DNA): TGTGCCAGCAGTTTGAATGGAGGGGGCGCGGAGACCCAGTACTTC. It encodes CASSLNGGGAETQYF.

V gene TRBV19 combines with J gene TRBJ2-7; D is unresolved. Trimming removed 9 bases from V and 2 bases from J, with 8 bases in between. CDR1 is LNHDA and CDR2 is SQIVND in the germline V gene (reference sequence). The CDR3 runs 11 residues. The CDR3 here is CARNTTYEQYV. For the CDR3, the DNA is TGTGCCAGAAACACCACCTACGAGCAGTACGTC.

The chain links TRBV12-3 or TRBV12-4 to TRBJ1-2; D gene unclear. This CDR3 is built from 15 residues. V was cut by 1 base and J by 7 bases, with 16 bases left in between. The CDR3 reads CASSLGPPYGSGYTF. The CDR3 coding sequence is TGTGCCAGCAGTTTAGGTCCGCCCTATGGGTCTGGCTACACCTTC.

The chain employs TRBV27 and TRBJ2-3; 10 nucleotides align to TRBD2. Germline CDR1 MNHEY, CDR2 SMNVEV (reference sequence). V lost 5 bases to trimming and J lost 1 base; unmatched junction nucleotides: 15. The CDR3 has 19 amino acids. CDR3 in DNA: TGTGCCAGCAGTCCCCCATCTCGAGGACTAGCGGAGCGCACAGATACGCAGTATTTT. Protein product: CASSPPSRGLAERTDTQYF.

The chain couples TRBV5-5 to TRBJ1-3; D remains ambiguous. Trimming took off 0 bases at V and 8 bases at J, with 9 bases between the two ends. There are 13 residues in the CDR3. Germline V gives CDR1 SGHKS, CDR2 YYEKEE (reference sequence). DNA of the CDR3: TGTGCCAGCAGCTTGGTCATATGGGACACCATATATTTT. Amino acid sequence: CASSLVIWDTIYF.

The CDR3 bases are TGCGCCAGCAGCTTGGTAGCGACGAGCTCCTACGAGCAGTACTTC. This gives the protein CASSLVATSSYEQYF. The gene calls are TRBV5-1 and TRBJ2-7; a possible D gene is TRBD2 (5 bases). The CDR3 runs to 15 residues. The germline gives CDR1 SGHRS, CDR2 YFSETQ. Trimming stripped 0 bases from V and 0 bases from J, with 10 bases between.

This sequence joins TRBV7-2 and TRBJ2-3, with D tentatively TRBD1 or TRBD2 (6 bases each). The CDR3 sequence is 15 residues long. From germline, CDR1 is SGHTA and CDR2 FQGNSA. The V end was cut by 7 bases, the J end by 3 bases, with 17 bases between. CDR3 region: CASTLGGRETDTQYF. The CDR3 DNA reads as TGTGCCAGCACCTTGGGGGGCCGAGAGACAGATACGCAGTATTTT.